The entry that follows covers one TCR beta chain sequence. This CDR3 comprises 19 residues. Per germline, CDR1 LNHNV and CDR2 YYDKDF (reference sequence). Losses at the gene ends were 5 bases for V and 1 base for J; bases not matched to a gene: 17. This record belongs to a study of T cell repertoires in cytomegalovirus infection. MiXCR, applied by TCRdb to the reads, yields one record per CDR3 protein. The sample holds some 600,000 distinct CDR3 sequences; approximately 24% are singletons and the top ten take 8%. The sequence was collected from a human donor in good health (CMV status not recorded). Some clones in this sample may be carry-over from other donors' samples. Sequenced material: CD8+ T cells from PBMCs. The gene calls are TRBV15 and TRBJ2-1; 7 nucleotides agree with TRBD1. The CDR3 spells CATSPILYLSGQSYNEQFF. CDR3 DNA: TGTGCCACCAGCCCGATATTATATCTCTCGGGACAGTCCTACAATGAGCAGTTCTTC.